This section outlines one T cell receptor beta chain sequence together with its context. These data come from a study of technical replicates of blood from a few donors. Germline V lookup: CDR1 SGHTA, CDR2 FQGNSA. CDR3 length: 16 residues. V lost 3 bases and J lost 4; bases outside the gene matches: 9. Sequencing was performed with immunoSEQ multiplex PCR; in TCRdb, only in-frame clones are kept and a portion is missing. The sample has over 50,000 clones, about 86% seen once. The J gene is TRBJ1-2, the V gene TRBV7-2, with TRBD1 identical over 9 bases. This TCR came from a human donor in good health. Some clones in this sample may be carry-over from other donors' samples. The source material was PBMCs. The CDR3 nucleotides are TGTGCCAGCAGCTTTTTGACACAGGGGGCCGGCTATGGCTACACCTTC. As protein: CASSFLTQGAGYGYTF.